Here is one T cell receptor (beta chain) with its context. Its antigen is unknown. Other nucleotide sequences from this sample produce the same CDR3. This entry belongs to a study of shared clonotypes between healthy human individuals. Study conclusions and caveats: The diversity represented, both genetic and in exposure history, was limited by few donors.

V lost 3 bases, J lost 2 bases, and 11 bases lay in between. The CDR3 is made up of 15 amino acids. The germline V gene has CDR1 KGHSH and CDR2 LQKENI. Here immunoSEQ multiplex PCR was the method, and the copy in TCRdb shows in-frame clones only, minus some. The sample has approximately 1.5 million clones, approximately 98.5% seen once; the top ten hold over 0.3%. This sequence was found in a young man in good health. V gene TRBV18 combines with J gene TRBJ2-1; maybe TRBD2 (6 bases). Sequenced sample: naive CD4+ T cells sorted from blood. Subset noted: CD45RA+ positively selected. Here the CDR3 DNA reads TGTGCCAGCTCACCGGTCGCGGGAACCTACAATGAGCAGTTCTTC. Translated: CASSPVAGTYNEQFF.